These 24 T cell receptor beta chains were all obtained from the same sample, sequenced in a study of T cells in Graves' hyperthyroidism and ophthalmopathy (dated by TCRdb to the late 2010s). Libraries came from multiplex PCR. The sequencer listed for this sample is Illumina HiSeq 2000. Amplification of TCR beta CDR3 regions was carried out from RNA transcripts. The TCR CDR3 was subjected to a first round of RT-PCR using the HTBI primer set and the Qiagen OneStep RT-PCR kit. The raw public reads went through TCRdb reprocessing: fastp at Q25, MiXCR clone calling, in-frame beta chains kept. Entries that share a CDR3 protein sequence are merged under the most common genes and DNA. This sample has a few hundred thousand distinct CDR3 sequences in its table, and roughly 13% of those were observed once. The ten largest clones capture 4.5% to 6% of the sample. Sequencing was done on a sample of blood. Receptor source: a woman aged 30 to 39 with Graves' hyperthyroidism that later progressed to Graves' ophthalmopathy.

This clonotype was recorded at least ten times. The chain employs TRBV6-1 and TRBJ2-7, with unresolved D. The CDR3 covers 12 residues. Looked up from germline, CDR1 is MNHNS and CDR2 is SASEGT. V shed 8 bases and J shed 2 bases, with 10 bases lying between them. This CDR3 is CASLGIAYEQYF. CDR3 nucleotides: TGTGCCAGCCTGGGGATTGCCTACGAGCAGTACTTC.

The chain uses TRBV11-2 and TRBJ1-5, with D possibly matching TRBD1 (5 bases). The V gene lost 1 base and the J gene lost 3 bases, with 10 bases spanning the gap. From germline, CDR1 is SGHAT and CDR2 FQNNGV. The CDR3 loop spans 15 amino acids. The CDR3 nucleotides are TGTGCCAGCAGCTTAGGGCCAGGGCACAATCAGCCCCAGCATTTT. Translated: CASSLGPGHNQPQHF.

This clonotype has a count of ten or more. The chain employs TRBV5-1 and TRBJ2-1, with TRBD2 matching 8 bases. The germline CDR1 and CDR2 sequences are SGHRS and YFSETQ. This CDR3 region has 16 residues. Germline trimming cut 4 bases from V and 3 bases from J; bases unmatched to any gene: 9. The DNA for the CDR3 is TGCGCCAGCAGCGCCGTCGCGCTAGCGGGCTACAATGAGCAGTTCTTC. Protein product: CASSAVALAGYNEQFF. Full variable domain (remainder filled in from reference TRBV5-1 and TRBJ2-1): KAGVTQTPRYLIKTRGQQVTLSCSPISGHRSVSWYQQTPGQGLQFLFEYFSETQRNKGNFPGRFSGRQFSNSRSEMNVSTLELGDSALYLCASSAVALAGYNEQFFGPGTRLTVL.

This clonotype was counted only a few times. CDR3 sequence reads: CASMGGRLDNNEQFF. The CDR3 nucleotides read TGTGCCAGCATGGGGGGGCGATTGGACAACAATGAGCAGTTCTTC. The chain recombines TRBV2 with TRBJ2-1, with a possible D match to TRBD2 (7 bases). Per germline, CDR1 SNHLY and CDR2 FYNNEI. With 7 bases removed from V and 5 bases from J, the gap between germline ends came to 18 bases. CDR3 size: 15 residues.

The chain combines TRBV5-1 with TRBJ1-6; tentative D call: TRBD1 (5 bases). The CDR3 is 16 amino acids. Germline CDR1 SGHRS, CDR2 YFSETQ. V gave up 4 bases and J gave up 2 bases, with 13 bases separating them. CDR3 in DNA: TGCGCCAGCAGCGCAGGGATCTTGCCCTATAATTCACCCCTCCACTTT. Translated, it gives CASSAGILPYNSPLHF.

This chain joins TRBV20-1 and TRBJ2-7, with D perhaps matching TRBD2 (6 bases). The CDR3 has 12 residues. V dropped 6 bases and J dropped 6 bases, with 15 bases sitting between them. Germline CDR1 and CDR2: DFQATT and SNEGSKA (reference sequence). The chain's CDR3 is CSAKGLPPEQYF. The CDR3 bases are TGCAGTGCCAAGGGACTCCCCCCCGAGCAGTACTTC.

The rearrangement uses TRBV28 and TRBJ1-1; no reliable D call. Germline V gene sequence: CDR1 MDHEN, CDR2 SYDVKM. V was shortened by 11 bases and J by 6 bases, with 10 bases between the two germline ends. CDR3 length equals 10 residues. The CDR3 region has the DNA TGTGCCGCCGTGGGCCCTGAAGCTTTCTTT. Its protein is CAAVGPEAFF.

The chain carries TRBV9 and TRBJ2-1, with a tentative D call TRBD2 (5 bases). Trimming removed 4 bases from V and 0 bases from J, with 11 bases in between. The CDR3 is 15 amino acids. Germline values: CDR1 SGDLS, CDR2 YYNGEE. CDR3 region: CASSFTGSSYNEQFF. The CDR3 DNA is TGTGCCAGCAGCTTCACGGGGTCCTCCTACAATGAGCAGTTCTTC.

This clonotype was picked up many times. The chain employs TRBV6-5 and TRBJ2-7; D is uncertain. CDR1 and CDR2 (germline): MNHEY, SVGAGI. The CDR3 runs 17 residues. Trimming cost V 1 base and J 0 bases, with 16 bases left between them. In nucleotides, the CDR3 is TGTGCCAGCAGTTACTTAGTATCGGAAGGAGCCTCCTACGAGCAGTACTTC. This sequence encodes CASSYLVSEGASYEQYF.

Concerning this clonotype: A single base separates this from a much larger clone, so it may be a read error. This chain connects TRBV20-1 to TRBJ1-1; perhaps TRBD1 as D (6 bases). The CDR3 extends over 13 amino acids. Per the germline V gene, CDR1 is DFQATT and CDR2 is SNEGSKA (reference sequence). The V gene lost 7 bases and the J gene lost 5 bases, with 17 bases spanning the gap. The CDR3 here is CSDRRTDRTEAFF. DNA for the CDR3: TGCAGTGATAGGAGGACAGATAGGACTGAAGCTTTCTTT.

As regards this clonotype: Germline is not matched at one junction end, which may reflect a read error. The chain joins TRBV28 to TRBJ1-3; 7 nucleotides agree with TRBD1. The germline CDR1 and CDR2 sequences are MDHEN and SYDVKM. The CDR3 length is 13 residues. The CDR3 nucleotides read TGTGCCAGCATGAGAGGAGGGGGCAACACCGTATATTTT. Its translation is CASMRGGGNTVYF.

There are many counts of this clonotype. The chain couples TRBV30 to TRBJ2-1, with no clear D. V lost 1 base, J lost 2 bases, and 6 bases lay in between. CDR3 length: 13 residues. The germline gives CDR1 GTSNPN, CDR2 SVGIG (reference sequence). CDR3 DNA: TGTGCCTGGAGTGGCGGTCCCTACAATGAGCAGTTCTTC. This codes for CAWSGGPYNEQFF.

The V gene is TRBV7-6, the J gene TRBJ1-1; 8 bases align to TRBD1. From germline, CDR1 is SGHVS and CDR2 FNYEAQ. The junction had 9 bases not matched to a gene; V was cut back by 5 bases and J by 1 base. The CDR3 length is 16 residues. The chain's CDR3 is CASSQPGTGKNTEAFF. The CDR3 DNA reads TGTGCCAGCAGCCAGCCCGGGACAGGAAAGAACACTGAAGCTTTCTTT.

This sequence joins TRBV7-3 and TRBJ1-1, with TRBD1 identical over 8 bases. Germline-derived CDR1 and CDR2 are SGHTA and FQGTGA. This CDR3 has 15 amino acids. The V segment lost 4 bases and the J segment 6 bases; nucleotides outside the gene matches: 10. The CDR3 DNA reads TGTGCCAGCAGCTCCCAGGGGGCGGAGAGGGCTGAAGCTTTCTTT. Translated, it gives CASSSQGAERAEAFF.

The rearrangement joins TRBV12-3 or TRBV12-4 to TRBJ1-1; 11 bases are shared with TRBD1. V shed 6 bases and J 9 bases; nucleotides not matched to a gene: 9. This CDR3 is 14 amino acids long. The CDR3 DNA reads as TGTGCCAGCAGGCTTGGACAGGGGGCACGGCAAGCTTTCTTT. Translating gives CASRLGQGARQAFF.

The chain couples TRBV4-1 to TRBJ1-2; D call uncertain. V dropped 4 bases and J dropped 10 bases, with 25 bases sitting between them. CDR1 and CDR2 (germline): MGHRA, YSYEKL. The CDR3 is 16 amino acids. The CDR3 sequence is CASSPEPGSPGEAYTF. The CDR3, as DNA: TGCGCCAGCAGCCCCGAACCGGGATCCCCCGGAGAAGCCTACACCTTC.

There are many counts of this clonotype. V gene TRBV24-1 combines with J gene TRBJ2-7; D may be TRBD1 (5 bases). The CDR3 runs 14 residues. CDR1 KGHDR and CDR2 SFDVKD come from the germline V gene. V gave up 4 bases and J gave up 5 bases, with 14 bases separating them. This CDR3 is CATSDPGYSNEQYF. The CDR3 coding sequence is TGTGCCACCAGTGACCCAGGGTATTCCAACGAGCAGTACTTC.

In this sample, this clonotype turned up many times. V is TRBV10-3 and J is TRBJ2-4, with D tentatively TRBD2 (6 bases). Looked up from germline, CDR1 is ENHRY and CDR2 is SYGVKD. The CDR3 loop spans 14 amino acids. Between the trimmed V and J ends, which lost 0 bases and 5 bases, there was a span of 8 bases. The CDR3 sequence is CAISESTGENIQYF. The DNA of the CDR3 is TGTGCCATCAGTGAGTCGACGGGGGAAAACATTCAGTACTTC.

This clonotype was detected a few times. The CDR3 DNA reads TGTGCCAGCAGTGAGGGAATAAGCTCTGGGGCCAACGTCCTGACTTTC. This codes for CASSEGISSGANVLTF. This chain connects TRBV6-1 to TRBJ2-6; unclear D gene. The length of the CDR3 is 16 residues. Germline lookup yields CDR1 MNHNS and CDR2 SASEGT. V was trimmed by 3 bases and J by 0 bases, leaving 9 bases between them.

Regarding this clonotype: With a much larger clone just one base away, this may be a read error. The rearrangement joins TRBV3-1 to TRBJ2-2; D is ambiguous. The CDR3 contains 14 residues. The germline V gene has CDR1 LGHDT and CDR2 YNNKEL (reference sequence). V was clipped by 4 bases and J by 10 bases, with 16 bases between them. CDR3 bases: TGTGCCAGCAGCCCCGCCTTGATACCCGAGGAGCTGTTTTTT. Its protein product is CASSPALIPEELFF.

This clonotype occurred many times. The chain joins TRBV28 to TRBJ1-2, with D maybe TRBD1 (6 bases). CDR1 is MDHEN, CDR2 SYDVKM, per germline. Trimming pared 1 base from V and 8 bases from J, leaving 11 bases between. The CDR3 has 13 amino acids. CDR3 DNA: TGTGCCAGCAGTTTATCAGGGGTCGGAGGCTACACCTTC. This translates into CASSLSGVGGYTF.

J is TRBJ2-4 and V is TRBV19; 10 nucleotides agree with TRBD1. After removal of 3 bases from V and 11 bases from J, the junction contained 19 bases not matched to a gene. This CDR3 has 18 residues. Germline CDR1 and CDR2: LNHDA and SQIVND (reference sequence). Written as DNA, the CDR3 is TGTGCCAGTAGTATTGCCCCCAATCCGGGGACAGGGGTTAACGTTCAGTACTTC. Translated: CASSIAPNPGTGVNVQYF.

Only a few counts were recorded for this clonotype. The chain carries TRBV29-1 and TRBJ2-7; D gene unclear. V lost 8 bases, J lost 7 bases, and 15 bases lay in between. Germline CDR1 reads SQVTM; CDR2 reads ANQGSEA. The length of the CDR3 is 11 residues. The CDR3 loop is CSFTHDWEQYF. The CDR3, as DNA: TGCAGCTTTACCCATGATTGGGAGCAGTACTTC.

This clonotype has at least ten counts. The chain has TRBV19 and TRBJ1-1; the D is unclear. Germline lookup yields CDR1 LNHDA and CDR2 SQIVND (reference sequence). Trimming cost V 4 bases and J 11 bases, with 17 bases left between them. The CDR3 sequence is 13 residues long. For the CDR3, the DNA is TGTGCCAGTAGTAAAGCGACTTCTTTGGATGCTTTCTTT. This encodes CASSKATSLDAFF. The full variable domain, rest sourced from reference TRBV19 and TRBJ1-1, is DGGITQSPKYLFRKEGQNVTLSCEQNLNHDAMYWYRQDPGQGLRLIYYSQIVNDFQKGDIAEGYSVSREKKESFPLTVTSAQKNPTAFYLCASSKATSLDAFFGQGTRLTVV.